This T cell receptor (beta chain) was captured by sequencing in a study of shared clonotypes between healthy human individuals. Study-level points and caveats: When naive CD4 clonotypes were compared across a few donors, 5% to 5.5% were shared.

Regarding this clone: Its antigen is undetermined.

The CDR3 is 17 residues long. V lost 2 bases and J lost 7, with 21 bases in between. CDR1 is SGHAT, CDR2 FQNNGV, per germline. TCRdb's table, derived via immunoSEQ multiplex PCR, lists solely in-frame clones and lacks some. Of a few million clones detected, just under 95% appear once; the ten largest clones hold 0.3% to 0.45%. The chain combines TRBV11-2 with TRBJ2-1; D may be TRBD1 or TRBD2 (5 bases each). The receptor comes from a man in his late teens or twenties in good health. Some clones in this sample may be carry-over from other donors' samples. The sample was naive CD4+ T cells from PBMCs. The subset here: CD45RA+ positively selected. Written as DNA, the CDR3 is TGTGCCAGCAGCTTATCCCCACGGGGACGTAAAGGGAATGAGCAGTTCTTC. As protein: CASSLSPRGRKGNEQFF. Full variable domain (rest looked up from reference TRBV11-2 and TRBJ2-1): EAGVAQSPRYKIIEKRQSVAFWCNPISGHATLYWYQQILGQGPKLLIQFQNNGVVDDSQLPKDRFSAERLKGVDSTLKIQPAKLEDSAVYLCASSLSPRGRKGNEQFFGPGTRLTVL.